These 12 T cell receptor beta chains were all obtained from the same sample, sequenced in a study of T cells expressing NK-cell markers (dated by TCRdb to the early 2020s). Library preparation was by 5' RACE. TCRdb records Illumina HiSeq 2000 as the sequencer. After TCRdb reprocessed the reads, each CDR3 protein sequence was kept as one row, without DNA. The sample's clone listing holds roughly 180,000 distinct CDR3 sequences. The ten largest clones take up about a fifth of the sample. Input material: blood T cells: a sorted CD56 or NKG2C T cell subset, CD4+ or CD8+ T cells, or bulk PBMC T cells (not recorded which). These TCRs come from a woman aged 18 to 69 in good health.

J is TRBJ1-2 and V is TRBV20-1; TCRdb indicates TRBD1, and absent DNA this call remains unverified. Germline CDR1 DFQATT, CDR2 SNEGSKA (reference sequence). The CDR3 sequence is 17 residues long. CDR3 in amino acids: CSASSRAPHPLNYGYTF.

The chain joins TRBV12-3 or TRBV12-4 to TRBJ2-3; the TCRdb D gene call, TRBD2, has no DNA to confirm it. The CDR3 loop spans 14 amino acids. CDR3 protein: CASRPLANTDTQYF.

V gene TRBV6-1 combines with J gene TRBJ2-7; there is no DNA to check the TCRdb D call of TRBD2. CDR1 and CDR2 (germline): MNHNS, SASEGT. The CDR3 runs to 18 residues. The CDR3 spells CASSEKVTSGESSYEQYF.

V usage is TRBV7-9 and J usage is TRBJ2-3; the TCRdb call, TRBD2, lacks DNA for checking. Germline V lookup: CDR1 SEHNR, CDR2 FQNEAQ (reference sequence). The CDR3 runs 15 residues. The CDR3 protein is CASSESGGHLDTQYF.

V usage is TRBV5-1 and J usage is TRBJ2-6; TCRdb's D gene call, TRBD1, goes unchecked for lack of DNA. The germline gives CDR1 SGHRS, CDR2 YFSETQ. CDR3 size: 13 residues. The CDR3 sequence: CASTPYGANVLTF.

The V and J genes are TRBV20-1 and TRBJ2-2; TCRdb calls TRBD2, which cannot be checked without DNA. In germline, CDR1 is DFQATT, CDR2 SNEGSKA (reference sequence). The CDR3 covers 16 residues. The CDR3 spells CSATNGRTMSTGELFF.

This chain links TRBV12-3 or TRBV12-4 with TRBJ2-2; no DNA is available, so the TRBD1 call from TCRdb remains unchecked. The CDR3 covers 18 residues. The CDR3 loop is CASSSRGRGNGNTGELFF.

The rearrangement joins TRBV10-3 to TRBJ2-2; the TCRdb D gene call, TRBD1, has no DNA to confirm it. The CDR3 spans 15 residues. CDR1 is ENHRY and CDR2 is SYGVKD in the germline V gene. CDR3 amino acids: CAISGEGGAGGELFF.

The chain links TRBV5-6 to TRBJ1-4; the D gene TCRdb calls, TRBD1, cannot be checked with no DNA. The CDR3 loop spans 14 amino acids. From germline, CDR1 is SGHDT and CDR2 YYEEEE. CDR3 protein: CASSPGPPQGKLFF.

J is TRBJ2-5 and V is TRBV14; as DNA is missing, the TRBD2 call by TCRdb cannot be tested. This CDR3 has 14 residues. Germline V gene data show CDR1 as SGHDN and CDR2 as FVKESK. The CDR3 loop reads CASSGLGAGETQYF.

This chain uses TRBV5-1 with TRBJ1-2. The germline V gene encodes CDR1 SGHRS and CDR2 YFSETQ. The CDR3 length is 12 residues. The CDR3: CASRVRGGGYTF.

The chain is built from TRBV5-1 and TRBJ1-2; TCRdb's D call of TRBD1 is untestable without DNA. The germline V gene has CDR1 SGHRS and CDR2 YFSETQ. The CDR3 has 13 amino acids. The CDR3 protein is CASSPAGGDGYTF.